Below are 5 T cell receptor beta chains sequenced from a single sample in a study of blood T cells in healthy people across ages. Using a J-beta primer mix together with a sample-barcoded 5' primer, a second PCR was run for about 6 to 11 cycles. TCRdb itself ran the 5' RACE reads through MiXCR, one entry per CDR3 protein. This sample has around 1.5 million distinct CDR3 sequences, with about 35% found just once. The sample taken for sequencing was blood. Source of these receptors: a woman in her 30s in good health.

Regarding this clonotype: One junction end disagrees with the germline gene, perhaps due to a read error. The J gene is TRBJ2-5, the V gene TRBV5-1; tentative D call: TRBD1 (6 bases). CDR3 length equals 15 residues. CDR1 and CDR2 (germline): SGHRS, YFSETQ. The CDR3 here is CASSLAGTYQETQDF. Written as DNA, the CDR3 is TGCGCCAGCAGCCTGGCAGGGACATACCAAGAGACCCAGGACTTC.

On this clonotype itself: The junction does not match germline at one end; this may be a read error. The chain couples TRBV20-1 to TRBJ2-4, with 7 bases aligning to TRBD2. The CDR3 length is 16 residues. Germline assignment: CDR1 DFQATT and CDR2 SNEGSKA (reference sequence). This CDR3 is CSARGGEGTRAREQYF. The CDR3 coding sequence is TGTAGTGCTAGAGGTGGGGAGGGGACCAGGGCGAGGGAGCAGTACTTC.

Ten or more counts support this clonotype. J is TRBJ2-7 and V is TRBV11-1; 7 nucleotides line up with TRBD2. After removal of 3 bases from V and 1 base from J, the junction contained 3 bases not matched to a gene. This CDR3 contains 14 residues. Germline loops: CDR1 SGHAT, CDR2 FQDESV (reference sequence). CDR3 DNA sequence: TGTGCCAGCAGCTTTGGGGGGGAATCCTACGAGCAGTACTTC. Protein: CASSFGGESYEQYF.

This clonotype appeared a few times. The CDR3 DNA follows: TGTGCCAGCAGTGCAGGACGGTCGGTCGGTAATGAAAAACTGTTTTTT. As protein: CASSAGRSVGNEKLFF. The V and J genes are TRBV6-1 and TRBJ1-4; D gene uncertain. CDR1 is MNHNS and CDR2 is SASEGT in the germline V gene. The germline V and J ends were trimmed by 4 bases and 4 bases, with 16 bases remaining between them. The CDR3 spans 16 residues.

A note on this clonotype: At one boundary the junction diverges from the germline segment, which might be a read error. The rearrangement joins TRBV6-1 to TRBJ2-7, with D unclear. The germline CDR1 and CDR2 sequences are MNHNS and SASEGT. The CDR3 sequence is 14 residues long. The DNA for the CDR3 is TGTGCCAACAGTGAAGCTCGCAGCACCTACGAGCAGTACTTC. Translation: CANSEARSTYEQYF.